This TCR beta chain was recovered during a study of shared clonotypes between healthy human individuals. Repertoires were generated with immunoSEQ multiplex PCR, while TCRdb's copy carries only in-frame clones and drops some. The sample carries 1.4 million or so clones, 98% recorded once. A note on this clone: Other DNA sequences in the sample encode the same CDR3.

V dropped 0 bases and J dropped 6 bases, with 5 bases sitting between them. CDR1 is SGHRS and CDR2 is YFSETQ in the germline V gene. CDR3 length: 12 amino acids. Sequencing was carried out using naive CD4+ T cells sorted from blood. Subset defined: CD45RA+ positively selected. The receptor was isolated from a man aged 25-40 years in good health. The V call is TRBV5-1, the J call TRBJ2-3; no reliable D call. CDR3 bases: TGCGCCAGCAGCTTGGTTGGGGATACGCAGTATTTT. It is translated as CASSLVGDTQYF.